One and the same sample provided the 29 T cell receptor beta chains below, sequenced in a study of CD8+ T cells in alopecia areata. After isolation, RNA underwent reverse transcription to generate cDNA as the sequencing template. Some clones are missing from TCRdb's copy, which holds only in-frame ones; the method was immunoSEQ multiplex PCR. Captured here are more than 250,000 clones, none seen once; the top ten comprise roughly 1.2%. Cells that came from pooled cutaneous lymph nodes were sorted using CD4, CD8alpha, NKG2D, NKG2ACE and other markers. The source material was CD4+ T cells sorted from a lymph node. The receptors originated from a C3H/HeJ mouse with alopecia areata. MHC haplotype of the mouse line: H2-k.

Comments on this clone: The gene symbols are mouse symbols. The read terminates 4 residues ahead of where the CDR3 ends, so the germline J gene completes it. V gene TRBV5 combines with J gene TRBJ2-1; the match to TRBD2 covers 9 bases. Trimming at V came to 4 bases and at J to 2 bases, leaving 3 bases not matched to a gene. In germline, CDR1 is LGHNA, CDR2 YNLKQL (reference sequence). This CDR3 has 15 residues. CDR3 DNA, as far as it was read: TGTGCCAGCAGCCGAGCTGGGGGGGACTATGCT. It is translated as CASSRAGGDYA. The entire CDR3 is CASSRAGGDYAEQFF.

This clone came up a few times. The germline and genes are mouse ones. The read ends 4 residues shy of where the CDR3 ends; the end is completed using the germline J gene. Other DNA sequences in the same sample also yield this CDR3. The chain employs TRBV5 and TRBJ2-5, with 7 nucleotides matching TRBD2. Per the germline V gene, CDR1 is LGHNA and CDR2 is YNLKQL (reference sequence). The CDR3 has 14 amino acids. The ends lost 4 bases at V and 3 bases at J; junction bases unmatched: 4. This CDR3 is CASSPDWEQDTQYF. CDR3 DNA (partial): TGTGCCAGCAGCCCCGACTGGGAACAAGAC.

In the case of this clone: Mouse names are used for the genes. The missing CDR3 end, 4 residues past where the read stops, is filled in from the germline J gene. V usage is TRBV13-1 and J usage is TRBJ1-1; D not certain. CDR1 NSHNY and CDR2 SYGAGN come from the germline V gene. Trimming removed 2 bases at V and 0 bases at J, with 5 bases between. This CDR3 contains 13 residues. CDR3 residues: CASSDRSNTEVFF. CDR3 bases read: TGTGCCAGCAGTGACAGGTCAAACACA.

This clone was found a few times. Germline and genes: mouse. The CDR3 end is not reached by the read, which stops 3 residues before it; the germline J gene fills it in. The chain recombines TRBV1 with TRBJ1-6, with a possible D match to TRBD1 (6 bases). TRBJ1-6 is recorded as an ORF, its role being uncertain. There are 15 residues in the CDR3. V lost 4 bases, J lost 3 bases, and 10 bases lay in between. Germline loops: CDR1 NSQYPW, CDR2 LRSPGD (reference sequence). The CDR3 protein is CTCSGGAIYNSPLYF. The CDR3 DNA, read in part, is TGCACCTGCAGTGGGGGGGCCATCTATAATTCGCCC.

The sample holds a few counts of this clone. Genes and germline come from the mouse. From the germline J gene comes the end of the CDR3, since the read stops 4 residues before it. The gene calls are TRBV13-3 and TRBJ1-2; D remains unclear. The CDR3 is made up of 12 amino acids. V was shortened by 4 bases and J by 0 bases, with 4 bases between the two germline ends. Germline loops: CDR1 NNHDY, CDR2 SYVADS. The part of the CDR3 DNA that was read is TGTGCCAGCAGTCCATCAAACTCC. Its protein product is CASSPSNS. The entire CDR3 protein is CASSPSNSDYTF.

This clone has a count of ten or more. Gene names follow the mouse nomenclature. Read data end 4 residues before the CDR3 end; the end is taken from the germline J gene. V is TRBV1 and J is TRBJ2-2; 8 nucleotides agree with TRBD2. CDR1 is NSQYPW, CDR2 LRSPGD, per germline (reference sequence). This CDR3 is 12 amino acids long. V trimming: 9 bases; J trimming: 3 bases; junction bases outside the gene matches: 0. The sequenced CDR3 bases are TGCACCTGTGGGGGGGACACCGGG. As protein: CTCGGDTG. The full CDR3 is CTCGGDTGQLYF.

This clone has a handful of counts. Gene labels here are mouse ones. The CDR3 extends 4 residues past the end of the read, so its final part is completed from the germline J gene. The J gene is TRBJ2-1, the V gene TRBV13-1; 9 positions match TRBD1. The germline V gene has CDR1 NSHNY and CDR2 SYGAGN. This CDR3 has 12 residues. CDR3: CATQGAGAEQFF. The DNA read from the CDR3 is TGTGCCACACAGGGGGCTGGGGCT.

This clone was counted between two and nine times. Gene names refer to mouse genes. The sequenced fragment ends 4 residues before the CDR3 boundary, so the rest is inferred from the germline J gene. Other DNA sequences within the sample encode an identical CDR3. J is TRBJ2-1 and V is TRBV17, with D tentatively TRBD2 (6 bases). The CDR3 covers 14 residues. V was trimmed by 2 bases and J by 3 bases, leaving 8 bases between them. Germline CDR1 is MNHDT and CDR2 is YYDKIL. The covered CDR3 bases are TGTGCTAGCAGTAGACCGGGACTCTATGCT. This translates into CASSRPGLYA. The entire CDR3 is CASSRPGLYAEQFF.

This clone was seen a few times. These gene names are mouse names. The CDR3 end falls 4 residues outside the read, so it is completed with the germline J gene. Other nucleotide sequences in the sample specify the same CDR3. The V call is TRBV5, the J call TRBJ2-5; 8 nucleotides agree with TRBD2. CDR1 is LGHNA and CDR2 is YNLKQL in the germline V gene (reference sequence). This CDR3 contains 13 residues. With V trimmed by 4 bases and J by 3 bases, 0 bases remained unmatched. The DNA read from the CDR3 is TGTGCCAGCAGCCCTGGGGGGCAAGAC. Its protein is CASSPGGQD. The whole CDR3 reads CASSPGGQDTQYF.

The table lists this clone with a few counts. Mouse gene names and germline throughout. Sequencing ends 4 residues short of the CDR3 end; the germline J gene provides the rest. This rearrangement joins TRBV13-1 to TRBJ2-5, with TRBD1 matching over 11 bases. CDR1 and CDR2 (germline): NSHNY, SYGAGN. The CDR3 totals 15 residues. The CDR3 spells CASSGPGQGEDTQYF. The sequenced part of the CDR3 DNA is TGTGCCAGCAGTGGCCCGGGACAGGGGGAAGAC.

This clone was counted a few times. The listed genes are named as in mouse. The read terminates 4 residues before the CDR3 end, so the remaining end is supplied by the germline J gene. The J gene is TRBJ2-3, the V gene TRBV19; TRBD2 aligns across 7 bases. CDR1 and CDR2 (germline): FNHDT, SITEND (reference sequence). This CDR3 is built from 13 residues. CDR3 DNA (partial): TGTGCCAGCAGTGGGGGGGGGAGAGAA. Its protein product is CASSGGGRE. The entire CDR3 reads CASSGGGRETLYF.

Notes on this clone: Gene and germline names: mouse. The read ends 3 residues before the CDR3 terminus; that terminus is restored from the germline J gene. This sequence joins TRBV13-1 and TRBJ1-6; possibly TRBD1 for D (5 bases). TRBJ1-6 is an open reading frame whose function is uncertain. Trimming pared 0 bases from V and 0 bases from J, leaving 7 bases between. Germline assignment: CDR1 NSHNY and CDR2 SYGAGN. The CDR3 length is 16 residues. This CDR3 is CASSDERGSYNSPLYF. Partial CDR3 DNA: TGTGCCAGCAGTGATGAAAGGGGTTCCTATAATTCGCCC.

Of note for this clone: The germline and genes are mouse ones. The DNA ends 4 residues before the CDR3 does, and the rest of the CDR3 is filled in from the germline J gene. This sequence joins TRBV13-3 and TRBJ1-1; D gene ambiguous. This CDR3 has 13 residues. Germline CDR1 NNHDY, CDR2 SYVADS. V lost 3 bases, J lost 1 base, and 7 bases lay in between. This CDR3 is CASSAPGNTEVFF. The sequenced CDR3 bases are TGTGCCAGCAGTGCTCCAGGGAACACA.

This clone occurred a few times. Gene names refer to mouse genes. The read comes to an end 4 residues before the CDR3 does, leaving the germline J gene to fill in the end. The rearrangement joins TRBV5 to TRBJ2-2; 8 bases are a match to TRBD2. The CDR3 runs to 16 residues. Germline V gene sequence: CDR1 LGHNA, CDR2 YNLKQL (reference sequence). The J segment lost 5 bases and the V segment lost 1 base, leaving 6 bases of the junction unmatched. The CDR3 reads CASSQGGGAGTGQLYF. Partial CDR3 DNA: TGTGCCAGCAGCCAAGGGGGGGGCGCAGGGACCGGG.

This clone came up a few times. Gene names are mouse gene names. Incomplete CDR3 DNA: TGTGCCAGCAGTGCGGGACTGGGGCCAAACACCGGG. Translation: CASSAGLGPNTG. The full CDR3 protein reads CASSAGLGPNTGQLYF. This chain connects TRBV13-1 to TRBJ2-2, with 10 bases that match TRBD2. The read terminates 4 residues ahead of where the CDR3 ends, so the germline J gene completes it. After removal of 3 bases from V and 0 bases from J, the junction contained 2 bases not matched to a gene. There are 16 residues in the CDR3. CDR1 is NSHNY, CDR2 SYGAGN, per germline.

This clone was counted a few times. Gene names and germline refer to mouse. Coverage ceases 4 residues before the CDR3 finishes, and the germline J gene fills in the end. This chain connects TRBV13-3 to TRBJ2-1; 12 bases align to TRBD2. Trimming removed 6 bases from V and 1 base from J; junction bases left unmatched: 2. CDR3 length: 15 residues. Per germline, CDR1 NNHDY and CDR2 SYVADS. CDR3 sequence reads: CASNGLGGNYAEQFF. CDR3 DNA (partial): TGTGCCAGCAATGGACTGGGGGGGAACTATGCT.

For this clone: Genes and germline are mouse. The CDR3 is cut off 4 residues early in the read; its end comes from the germline J gene. The chain links TRBV13-2 to TRBJ2-5; tentatively, D is TRBD1 (5 bases). This CDR3 spans 13 amino acids. Germline V lookup: CDR1 NNHNN, CDR2 SYGAGS (reference sequence). CDR3 amino acids: CASGEGRADTQYF. CDR3 DNA, as far as it was read: TGTGCCAGCGGTGAAGGCAGGGCGGAC.

A note on this clone: Gene labels here are mouse ones. From the germline J gene comes the end of the CDR3, since the read stops 4 residues before it. Other DNA sequences of this sample code for an identical CDR3. This chain uses TRBV19 with TRBJ2-7, with D unresolved. The CDR3 has 12 amino acids. CDR1 and CDR2 (germline): FNHDT, SITEND (reference sequence). Trimming stripped 0 bases from V and 3 bases from J, with 4 bases between. Here the CDR3 reads CASSIAVYEQYF. CDR3 bases read: TGTGCCAGCAGTATAGCAGTCTAT.

This clone was counted at least ten times. Mouse germline and gene names are used. The CDR3 is cut off 4 residues early in the read; its end comes from the germline J gene. The chain uses TRBV17 and TRBJ2-1; 8 bases are a match to TRBD1. The germline CDR1 and CDR2 sequences are MNHDT and YYDKIL. Trimming cost V 3 bases and J 5 bases; bases outside gene matches: 6. The CDR3 runs 15 residues. CDR3 DNA, as far as it was read: TGTGCTAGCAGTAGTCCAGGGGGCGCGGATGCT. It is translated as CASSSPGGADA. The complete CDR3 sequence is CASSSPGGADAEQFF.

Points on this clone: Gene and germline names: mouse. The CDR3 extends 4 residues past the end of the read, so its final part is completed from the germline J gene. V usage is TRBV5 and J usage is TRBJ2-1; D may be TRBD2 (7 bases). V lost 1 base to trimming and J lost 6 bases, with 10 bases between them. CDR3 length: 14 residues. Germline CDR1 reads LGHNA; CDR2 reads YNLKQL (reference sequence). The CDR3 loop reads CASSQGGAGAEQFF. CDR3 DNA (partial): TGTGCCAGCAGCCAAGGGGGGGCGGGTGCT.

Comments on this clone: The listed genes are named as in mouse. The read stops 4 residues short of the end of the CDR3; the missing end is completed from the germline J gene. The J gene is TRBJ2-3, the V gene TRBV5, with D perhaps TRBD2 (6 bases). The CDR3 runs to 14 residues. Per the germline V gene, CDR1 is LGHNA and CDR2 is YNLKQL (reference sequence). This CDR3 is CASSQDWGLETLYF. CDR3 DNA (partial): TGTGCCAGCAGCCAAGACTGGGGCCTAGAA.

This clone occurred a few times. Genes and germline are mouse. The read comes to an end 4 residues before the CDR3 does, leaving the germline J gene to fill in the end. The V gene is TRBV13-1, the J gene TRBJ2-1; 12 nucleotides match TRBD2. The CDR3 extends over 17 amino acids. V gave up 0 bases and J gave up 4 bases; unmatched junction bases: 5. CDR1 is NSHNY, CDR2 SYGAGN, per germline. The CDR3 reads CASSDGGLGGRYAEQFF. Incomplete CDR3 DNA: TGTGCCAGCAGTGATGGGGGACTGGGGGGCCGATATGCT.

Note on this clone: Mouse germline and gene names are used. Read coverage stops 4 residues before the CDR3 terminus; the germline J gene supplies the remainder. The chain links TRBV5 to TRBJ2-5; 8 nucleotides agree with TRBD2. This CDR3 has 15 residues. Looked up from germline, CDR1 is LGHNA and CDR2 is YNLKQL (reference sequence). The CDR3 sequence: CASSQTTGGGDTQYF. The sequenced part of the CDR3 DNA is TGTGCCAGCAGCCAAACCACTGGGGGAGGAGAC.

A few counts support this clone. Mouse germline and gene names are used. The CDR3 end is not reached by the read, which stops 4 residues before it; the germline J gene fills it in. The V call is TRBV31, the J call TRBJ2-1; 8 bases match TRBD2. The CDR3 runs to 14 residues. Germline CDR1 reads GKSSPN; CDR2 reads SITVG. Losses at the gene ends were 2 bases for V and 3 bases for J; bases not matched to a gene: 3. The CDR3 sequence is CAWSWGGGYAEQFF. The sequenced CDR3 bases are TGTGCCTGGAGTTGGGGGGGAGGCTATGCT.

This clone has just a few counts. Gene names follow the mouse nomenclature. The read ends 4 residues shy of where the CDR3 ends; the end is completed using the germline J gene. The chain carries TRBV19 and TRBJ2-5, with D possibly being TRBD1 (5 bases). Germline V gene data show CDR1 as FNHDT and CDR2 as SITEND (reference sequence). This CDR3 is 14 amino acids long. CDR3: CASSIGQGRDTQYF. The sequenced part of the CDR3 DNA is TGTGCCAGCAGTATAGGGCAGGGAAGAGAC. The complete variable domain, with remaining parts taken from reference TRBV19 and TRBJ2-5, reads GGIITQTPKFLIGQEGQKLTLKCQQNFNHDTMYWYRQDSGKGLRLIYYSITENDLQKGDLSEGYDASREKKSSFSLTVTSAQKNEMAVFLCASSIGQGRDTQYFGPGTRLLVL.

This clone was seen many times. Germline and genes: mouse. The missing CDR3 end, 4 residues past where the read stops, is filled in from the germline J gene. The chain recombines TRBV13-1 with TRBJ1-2, with 10 bases fitting TRBD1. In germline, CDR1 is NSHNY, CDR2 SYGAGN. The V and J ends lost 4 bases and 4 bases, in that order; junction bases with no gene match: 7. The CDR3 covers 15 residues. This CDR3 reads CASSPRQGAGSDYTF. CDR3 DNA (partial): TGTGCCAGCAGTCCTAGACAGGGGGCCGGCTCC.

Remarks on this clone: All gene names here are mouse names. The read ends 4 residues early relative to the CDR3; the germline J gene fills the gap. The V call is TRBV31, the J call TRBJ2-3; D remains ambiguous. This CDR3 comprises 12 residues. The germline CDR1 and CDR2 sequences are GKSSPN and SITVG. V lost 2 bases to trimming and J lost 2 bases, with 5 bases between them. CDR3 sequence: CAWSFLAETLYF. The part of the CDR3 DNA that was read is TGTGCCTGGAGTTTCCTTGCAGAA.

For this clone: All gene names here are mouse names. The DNA ends 4 residues before the CDR3 does, and the rest of the CDR3 is filled in from the germline J gene. The rearrangement links TRBV5 to TRBJ2-3, with D possibly TRBD1 on 5 matching bases. CDR3 length equals 14 residues. V lost 4 bases and J 0 bases, leaving 8 bases between the germline ends. Germline CDR1 is LGHNA and CDR2 is YNLKQL (reference sequence). The CDR3 bases that were read are TGTGCCAGCAGCCGTGAGGGGAGTGCAGAA. It codes for CASSREGSAE. The full CDR3 is CASSREGSAETLYF.

This clone appeared many times. All gene names here are mouse names. The same CDR3 can be traced to other DNA sequences in this sample. The sequenced part of the CDR3 DNA is TGTGCCAGCAGTATACAGGGAGGCCAAGAC. Its protein product is CASSIQGGQD. The whole CDR3 protein is CASSIQGGQDTQYF. The gene calls are TRBV19 and TRBJ2-5; D is possibly TRBD1 (5 bases). The read terminates 4 residues ahead of where the CDR3 ends, so the germline J gene completes it. The V and J ends lost 1 base and 2 bases respectively, with 8 bases between them. The length of the CDR3 is 14 residues. Per germline, CDR1 FNHDT and CDR2 SITEND (reference sequence).